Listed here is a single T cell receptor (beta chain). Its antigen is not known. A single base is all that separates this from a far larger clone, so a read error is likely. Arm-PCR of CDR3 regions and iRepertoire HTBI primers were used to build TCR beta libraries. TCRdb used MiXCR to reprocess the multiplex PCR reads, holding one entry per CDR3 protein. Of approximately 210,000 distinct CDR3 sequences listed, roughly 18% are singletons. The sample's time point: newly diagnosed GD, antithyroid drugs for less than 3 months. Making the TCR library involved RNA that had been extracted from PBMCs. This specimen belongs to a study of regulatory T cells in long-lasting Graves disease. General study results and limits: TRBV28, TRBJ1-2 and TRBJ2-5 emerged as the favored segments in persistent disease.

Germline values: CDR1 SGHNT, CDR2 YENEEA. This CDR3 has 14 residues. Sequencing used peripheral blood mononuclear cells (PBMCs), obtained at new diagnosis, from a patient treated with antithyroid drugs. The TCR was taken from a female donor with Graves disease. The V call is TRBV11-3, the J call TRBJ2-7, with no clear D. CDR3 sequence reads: CVSSLNPYPYEQYF. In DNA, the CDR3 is TGTGTCAGCAGCTTGAATCCCTATCCCTACGAGCAGTACTTC.